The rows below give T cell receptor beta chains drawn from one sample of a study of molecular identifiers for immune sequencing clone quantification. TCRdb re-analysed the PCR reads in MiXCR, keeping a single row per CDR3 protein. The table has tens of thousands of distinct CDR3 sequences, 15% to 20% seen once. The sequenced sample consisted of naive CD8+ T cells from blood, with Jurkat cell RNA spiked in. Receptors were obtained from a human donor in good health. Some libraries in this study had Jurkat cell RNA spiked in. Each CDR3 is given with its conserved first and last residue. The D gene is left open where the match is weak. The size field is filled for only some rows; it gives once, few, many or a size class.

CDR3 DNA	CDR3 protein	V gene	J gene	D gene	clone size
TGCGCCAGCAGCGCACTAGACACAGCCTACGAGCAGTACTTC	CASSALDTAYEQYF	TRBV5-1	TRBJ2-7	-	-
TGTGCCAGCAGTGTTCAGGTCTACGAGCAGTACTTC	CASSVQVYEQYF	TRBV28	TRBJ2-7	-	many
TGTGCCAGCAGAGACGCCACAGGGGCGAACACTGAAGCTTTCTTT	CASRDATGANTEAFF	TRBV6-2/TRBV6-3	TRBJ1-1	TRBD1	many
TGTGCCAGCAGCTTTGGTACTAGCAGCTACGAGCAGTACTTC	CASSFGTSSYEQYF	TRBV11-2	TRBJ2-7	-	many
TGCGCCAGCAGCCCGACTAGCGGGAGCATTTTGGATACGCAGTATTTT	CASSPTSGSILDTQYF	TRBV4-3	TRBJ2-3	TRBD2	many
TGTGCCAGCAGTTTAATGGGGGGGCGCTCCTACGAGCAGTACTTC	CASSLMGGRSYEQYF	TRBV27	TRBJ2-7	-	-
TGTGCCAGCAGCCAGGACTCCTCCAATGAAAAACTGTTTTTT	CASSQDSSNEKLFF	TRBV7-9	TRBJ1-4	-	many
TGTGCCAGCAGATTATCCCCAGGGGGGTTGGCTGAAGCTTTCTTT	CASRLSPGGLAEAFF	TRBV27	TRBJ1-1	TRBD1	many
TGTGCCACCGGGGACAGGCAGGTGGGCGGTGAGCAGTTCTTC	CATGDRQVGGEQFF	TRBV6-1	TRBJ2-1	TRBD1	many
TGTGCCAGTAGTCCAGGCAGTCGTCGCTACACCTTC	CASSPGSRRYTF	TRBV19	TRBJ1-2	-	many
TGTGCCTGGAGTGCGACAGTAGATGAGCAGTTCTTC	CAWSATVDEQFF	TRBV30	TRBJ2-1	-	many
TGTGCCAGCAGTGAACGACCCCAAATACTAGCGGGGTTTTCCGATACGCAGTATTTT	CASSERPQILAGFSDTQYF	TRBV6-1	TRBJ2-3	TRBD2	many
TGCAGTGCGGGTGGGTCTAACACAGATACGCAGTATTTT	CSAGGSNTDTQYF	TRBV20-1	TRBJ2-3	-	many
TGTGCCAGCAGTTACTTCGGACAGGGATTGTCCGATACGCAGTATTTT	CASSYFGQGLSDTQYF	TRBV6-2/TRBV6-3	TRBJ2-3	TRBD1	many
TGTGCCAGCAGCTTACCGGACAGGGGGAAAGCTTTCTTT	CASSLPDRGKAFF	TRBV7-9	TRBJ1-1	TRBD1	many
TGCAGCGTTGAAAGGACAGCAGTAGGTGAGCAGTTCTTC	CSVERTAVGEQFF	TRBV29-1	TRBJ2-1	-	many
TGCGCCAGCAGCCAAGAAGGCCAGGGACAGGGGTCGCAGTTCTTC	CASSQEGQGQGSQFF	TRBV4-1	TRBJ2-1	TRBD1	many
TGTGCCAGCAGTTGGGGCGGAGGGGACGGGACCGGGGAGCTGTTTTTT	CASSWGGGDGTGELFF	TRBV6-6	TRBJ2-2	-	-
TGTGCCAGCAGTTTGCAGGACCAAGAGACCCAGTACTTC	CASSLQDQETQYF	TRBV28	TRBJ2-5	-	many
TGTGCCAGCAGCTTAACACCGGGAAGCCCAGGTACCTACAATGAGCAGTTCTTC	CASSLTPGSPGTYNEQFF	TRBV7-3	TRBJ2-1	-	many
TGTGCCAGCAGCCCCGACAGGGCGGCCACCGGGGAGCTGTTTTTT	CASSPDRAATGELFF	TRBV7-2	TRBJ2-2	TRBD1	many
TGTGCCAGTAGTATTTCGAGAGATACGCAGTATTTT	CASSISRDTQYF	TRBV19	TRBJ2-3	-	many
TGTGCCAGCAGGGAGGTCGGCACAGATACGCAGTATTTT	CASREVGTDTQYF	TRBV6-2/TRBV6-3	TRBJ2-3	-	many
TGTGCCAGCAGTTACTCGAGTGCCGGAATGCTGTTTTTT	CASSYSSAGMLFF	TRBV6-5	TRBJ1-4	-	many
TGTGCCAGCAGCCCCGGGACAAGCGCTGAAGCTTTCTTT	CASSPGTSAEAFF	TRBV6-5	TRBJ1-1	-	many
TGTGCCAGCAGTTACTCTTTAGGGACTAGCGACTACGAGCAGTACTTC	CASSYSLGTSDYEQYF	TRBV6-5	TRBJ2-7	TRBD2	-
TGCAGTGCTAAGACTGACAGGGGGGGTAACTACGAGCAGTACTTC	CSAKTDRGGNYEQYF	TRBV20-1	TRBJ2-7	TRBD1	many
TGTGCCAGCAGCTTCCGGGACAACACAGATACGCAGTATTTT	CASSFRDNTDTQYF	TRBV11-2	TRBJ2-3	-	-
TGTGCCAGCAGCTTAGGGCATCCGGCGTCGTCCAGGCAGACGCAGTATTTT	CASSLGHPASSRQTQYF	TRBV5-4	TRBJ2-3	-	many
TGCAGTGCTAGGCCAAATAGCGGGACGAACACCGGGGAGCTGTTTTTT	CSARPNSGTNTGELFF	TRBV20-1	TRBJ2-2	TRBD2	many
TGTGCCAGCAGCCAATGGGTGGGCACTAGCGGCTACAATGAGCAGTTCTTC	CASSQWVGTSGYNEQFF	TRBV14	TRBJ2-1	TRBD2	many
TGTGCCAGCAGCTGGGACCATGGGACAGATGGCGACTATGGCTACACCTTC	CASSWDHGTDGDYGYTF	TRBV5-4	TRBJ1-2	TRBD1	many
TGCAGTGCTAGGGGACAGGGGGGCCACTACGAGCAGTACTTC	CSARGQGGHYEQYF	TRBV20-1	TRBJ2-7	TRBD1	many
TGTGCCACGGGTAGGGCAGGGGCCTTTGGGTACAATGAGCAGTTCTTC	CATGRAGAFGYNEQFF	TRBV19	TRBJ2-1	-	many
TGTGCCAGCAGCTCCTCCGGGGGGCGAGAGACCCAGTACTTC	CASSSSGGRETQYF	TRBV7-9	TRBJ2-5	-	many
TGTGCCAGCAGGGCCCAGACAGGGACAGATACGCAGTATTTT	CASRAQTGTDTQYF	TRBV27	TRBJ2-3	TRBD1	-
TGTGCCAGCAAACAGGGATCCACTGAAGCTTTCTTT	CASKQGSTEAFF	TRBV6-5	TRBJ1-1	-	many
TGTGCCAGCAGCCAAGAATTTGAGCAAATTACGCAGTATTTT	CASSQEFEQITQYF	TRBV14	TRBJ2-3	-	many
TGCGCCAGCAGCGCGGGCCAGGCTAACTATGGCTACACCTTC	CASSAGQANYGYTF	TRBV5-1	TRBJ1-2	-	many
TGTGCCAGCAGCCCCCATTGGAACGAGCAGTACTTC	CASSPHWNEQYF	TRBV7-9	TRBJ2-7	-	-
TGTGCCAGCAGCTCTGACCAGGGGGTCCGGGAGACCCAGTACTTC	CASSSDQGVRETQYF	TRBV28	TRBJ2-5	TRBD1	many
TGTGCCAGCAGCCTCTACCGGGACGGCAATCAGCCCCAGCATTTT	CASSLYRDGNQPQHF	TRBV6-5	TRBJ1-5	-	-
TGTGCCAGTAGTATATGGCTAGCGGAACAAGAGACCCAGTACTTC	CASSIWLAEQETQYF	TRBV19	TRBJ2-5	TRBD2	few
TGTGCCTGGAGTGTGACAGGGGGCACTGAAGCTTTCTTT	CAWSVTGGTEAFF	TRBV30	TRBJ1-1	TRBD1	many
TGTGCCAGCAGCCCCATAAACGGACCGTACGCGAACACTGAAGCTTTCTTT	CASSPINGPYANTEAFF	TRBV9	TRBJ1-1	-	many
TGTGCCAGCAGTGAAAACAGAGCGGGGATGTACTATGGCTACACCTTC	CASSENRAGMYYGYTF	TRBV27	TRBJ1-2	-	many
TGTGCCAGCAGTTTAGTGGGGAATGAAACACTGTTTTTT	CASSLVGNETLFF	TRBV7-9	TRBJ1-4	-	-
TGCGCCAGCAGCCAGGGACAGGGGGGCCCAGATACGCAGTATTTT	CASSQGQGGPDTQYF	TRBV4-1	TRBJ2-3	TRBD1	many
TGTGCCAGCAGCTTAGGGGTAGCGGAATACAATGAGCAGTTCTTC	CASSLGVAEYNEQFF	TRBV7-9	TRBJ2-1	-	many
TGTGCCAGCAGCCCGGGGGACAGGGTACCCTACGAGCAGTACTTC	CASSPGDRVPYEQYF	TRBV9	TRBJ2-7	TRBD1	many
TGCGCCAGCAGCCAAGATAGTTTCGGGGGCATTCAGTACTTC	CASSQDSFGGIQYF	TRBV4-3	TRBJ2-4	-	many
TGTGCCTGGAGTGGGTCTTCCAAGGAGCAGTACTTC	CAWSGSSKEQYF	TRBV30	TRBJ2-7	-	once
TGCGCCAGCAGCCAAGATTTACTGGACTACCGTAACACAGATACGCAGTATTTT	CASSQDLLDYRNTDTQYF	TRBV4-3	TRBJ2-3	-	-
TGCAGCGTTGAAAGAGGGTCCTACAATGAGCAGTTCTTC	CSVERGSYNEQFF	TRBV29-1	TRBJ2-1	-	many
TGCAGTGCTAGAGAGGTAGGGCGGCAGTTCTTC	CSAREVGRQFF	TRBV20-1	TRBJ2-1	-	few